A selection of T cell receptor beta chains follows, all from one sample in a study of T cell responses to AZD1222 COVID-19 vaccine. Measured with immunoSEQ multiplex PCR; TCRdb has only the in-frame clones, and not every one. The repertoire holds under 150,000 clones, roughly 90% seen once, with 1.5% to 2% in the top ten. The specimen comprised peripheral blood, sampled 28 days after the second AZD1222 dose. Receptor source: an adult who received the AZD1222 COVID-19 vaccine. Each CDR3 is given with its conserved first and last residue. The D gene is left open where the match is weak. Part of the rows lack a size; the others show once, few, many or a class for expanded clones.

TRBV28,NA,TRBJ2-1,12,NA,CASSLEYNEQFF,TGTGCCAGCAGTTTAGAGTACAATGAGCAGTTCTTC
TRBV27,NA,TRBJ2-1,14,NA,CASSLSKPSNEQFF,TGTGCCAGCAGTTTATCGAAGCCTTCGAATGAGCAGTTCTTC
TRBV19,NA,TRBJ2-1,15,NA,CASSARVAFDNEQFF,TGTGCCAGTAGTGCTCGGGTGGCATTCGACAATGAGCAGTTCTTC
TRBV6-5,NA,TRBJ2-7,14,NA,CASSYRGSSYEQYF,TGTGCCAGCAGTTACAGGGGAAGCTCCTACGAGCAGTACTTC
TRBV7-2,NA,TRBJ2-7,15,TRBD2,CASSQLAGGNYEQYF,TGTGCCAGCAGCCAACTAGCGGGAGGAAACTACGAGCAGTACTTC
TRBV5-4,few,TRBJ2-5,13,NA,CASSYPRDETQYF,TGTGCCAGCAGCTACCCGAGGGATGAGACCCAGTACTTC
TRBV10-3,NA,TRBJ2-5,15,NA,CAISETNRAQETQYF,TGTGCCATCAGTGAAACTAACAGGGCCCAAGAGACCCAGTACTTC
TRBV2,NA,TRBJ2-7,13,NA,CASRPRGDYEQYF,TGTGCCAGCCGCCCGAGGGGGGACTACGAGCAGTACTTC
TRBV5-4,NA,TRBJ1-1,13,NA,CASSLQGNAEAFF,TGTGCCAGCAGCCTACAGGGTAACGCTGAAGCTTTCTTT
TRBV28,NA,TRBJ2-3,16,TRBD2,CASSLASGSYTDTQYF,TGTGCCAGCAGTTTAGCTAGCGGGAGCTACACAGATACGCAGTATTTT
TRBV3-1/TRBV3-2,once,TRBJ1-2,14,NA,CASSQRGANYGYTF,TGTGCCAGCAGCCAGAGGGGGGCTAACTATGGCTACACCTTC
TRBV6-5,few,TRBJ2-2,15,TRBD2,CASTWGRGFAGELFF,TGTGCCAGCACGTGGGGGAGGGGATTCGCCGGGGAGCTGTTTTTT
TRBV27,once,TRBJ2-6,15,NA,CASSPRAAGANVLTF,TGTGCCAGCAGTCCGCGGGCAGCTGGGGCCAACGTCCTGACTTTC
TRBV11-2,NA,TRBJ1-4,14,NA,CASSFRFPNEKLFF,TGTGCCAGCAGCTTTAGGTTTCCTAATGAAAAACTGTTTTTT
TRBV11-1,NA,TRBJ2-3,14,NA,CASSLDRGTDTQYF,TGTGCCAGCAGCTTAGATCGTGGCACAGATACGCAGTATTTT
TRBV27,NA,TRBJ2-7,14,TRBD1,CATRDSGSSYEQYF,TGTGCCACTCGGGACAGTGGGTCCTCCTACGAGCAGTACTTC
TRBV5-1,NA,TRBJ2-2,13,NA,CASSGRDTGELFF,TGCGCCAGCAGCGGCAGGGATACCGGGGAGCTGTTTTTT
TRBV29-1,NA,TRBJ2-2,12,TRBD1,CSARQGAGELFF,TGCAGCGCAAGACAGGGAGCCGGGGAGCTGTTTTTT